This TCR beta chain was sequenced in a study of T cells after yellow fever vaccination. The overall study: Those fractions that held only low numbers of cells were prepared using the SMART-Seq v4 Ultra Low Input RNA kit.

This clonotype came up a few times. The V gene end was trimmed by 2 bases and the J gene end by 2 bases; junction bases not matched to a gene: 7. Germline V gene data show CDR1 as SQVTM and CDR2 as ANQGSEA. The CDR3 covers 15 residues. In TCRdb, the 5' RACE reads were re-called with MiXCR into one record per CDR3 protein. This table has about 340,000 distinct CDR3 sequences, approximately 12% appearing once. This chain uses TRBV29-1 with TRBJ2-7; 9 bases are a match to TRBD1. The material was CD4+ T cells sorted from PBMCs, obtained 15 days after the yellow fever booster vaccination. This TCR derives from a young man who received the YFV17D yellow fever vaccine. The CDR3 bases are TGCAGCGTTGAAAGGACAGGGGCAGGCGCCTACGAGCAGTACTTC. This gives the protein CSVERTGAGAYEQYF.